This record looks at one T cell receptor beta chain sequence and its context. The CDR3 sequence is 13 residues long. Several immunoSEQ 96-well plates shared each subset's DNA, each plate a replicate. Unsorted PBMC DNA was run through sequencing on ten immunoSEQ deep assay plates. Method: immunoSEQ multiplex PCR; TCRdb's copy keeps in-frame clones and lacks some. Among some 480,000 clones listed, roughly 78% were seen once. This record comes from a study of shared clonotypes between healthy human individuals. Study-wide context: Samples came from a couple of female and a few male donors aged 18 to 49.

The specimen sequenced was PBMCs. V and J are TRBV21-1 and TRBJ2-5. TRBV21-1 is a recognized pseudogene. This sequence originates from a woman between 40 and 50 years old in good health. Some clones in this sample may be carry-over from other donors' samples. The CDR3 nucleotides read TGTGCCCCTCGGTGGGGGAGACAAGAGACCCAGTACTTC. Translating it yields CAPRWGRQETQYF.